This passage covers 16 T cell receptor beta chains from one sample sequenced in a study of T cell repertoires in cytomegalovirus infection. What these receptors recognize is not known. TCRdb re-called the reads through MiXCR, storing one row per CDR3 protein. Among hundreds of thousands of distinct CDR3 sequences, around a third were seen once, and the ten largest hold over 15%. The specimen was cultured PBMCs, collected from culture after CMV antigen stimulation. Receptor source: a human donor in good health (CMV status not recorded). Some clones in this sample may be carry-over from other donors' samples.

This CDR3 is CASSQAGARNTIYF. CDR3 DNA: TGTGCCAGCAGCCAAGCAGGGGCTCGAAACACCATATATTTT. The chain uses TRBV14 and TRBJ1-3; TRBD1 is a possible D gene (6 bases). The CDR3 is 14 amino acids. With 1 base removed from V and 5 bases from J, the gap between germline ends came to 9 bases. Germline V gene sequence: CDR1 SGHDN, CDR2 FVKESK.

The rearrangement links TRBV5-6 to TRBJ1-3, with a weak D call TRBD1 (5 bases). Trimming left V 7 bases short and J 0 bases short, with 14 bases between. Germline V gene data show CDR1 as SGHDT and CDR2 as YYEEEE. The CDR3 is 15 amino acids. The CDR3 loop reads CASSGHLVSGNTIYF. CDR3 DNA: TGTGCCAGCTCCGGACACCTCGTCTCTGGAAACACCATATATTTT.

V gene TRBV12-3 or TRBV12-4 combines with J gene TRBJ2-3; either TRBD1 or TRBD2 may fit D (5 bases each). The CDR3 loop spans 14 amino acids. V lost 8 bases to trimming and J lost 0 bases, with 12 bases between them. The CDR3 DNA sequence: TGTGCCAGCGTGTTGGGGGTTAGCACAGATACGCAGTATTTT. Amino acids: CASVLGVSTDTQYF.

This clonotype occurred many times. The chain recombines TRBV7-9 with TRBJ2-5; D not resolved. Trimming cost V 5 bases and J 1 base, with 8 bases left between them. The CDR3 is 13 amino acids. The germline V gene encodes CDR1 SEHNR and CDR2 FQNEAQ (reference sequence). For the CDR3, the DNA is TGTGCCAGCAGCCTAAGCTCCCAAGAGACCCAGTACTTC. Encoded protein: CASSLSSQETQYF.

As DNA, the CDR3 is TGTGCCAGCAGCGTCAGGGGCGCCCTAAATGAAAAACTGTTTTTT. Protein product: CASSVRGALNEKLFF. This chain links TRBV9 with TRBJ1-4; possibly TRBD1 for D (6 bases). Per germline, CDR1 SGDLS and CDR2 YYNGEE. Trimming removed 2 bases at V and 5 bases at J, with 13 bases between. The CDR3 is 15 amino acids.

This rearrangement joins TRBV6-6 to TRBJ1-1, with TRBD1 as a possible D gene (5 bases). Trimming took off 6 bases at V and 5 bases at J, with 19 bases between the two ends. This CDR3 spans 15 amino acids. Germline CDR1 and CDR2: MNHNY and SVGAGI (reference sequence). The CDR3 region is CASSPPLNRRTEAFF. The CDR3 region has the DNA TGTGCCAGCAGCCCCCCTCTTAACAGGCGTACTGAAGCTTTCTTT.

To note about this clonotype: This could be a read error, since a much larger clone is one nucleotide away. This chain connects TRBV7-8 to TRBJ2-5; D is uncertain. CDR1 and CDR2 from the germline V gene are SGHVS and FQNEAQ. The CDR3 consists of 16 residues. V was cut by 0 bases and J by 9 bases, with 20 bases left in between. CDR3 residues: CASSLAAPPGHGSQYF. The CDR3 DNA is TGTGCCAGCAGCTTAGCGGCTCCGCCGGGCCATGGGTCCCAGTACTTC.

This clonotype showed up many times. The chain couples TRBV7-9 to TRBJ1-5; 9 positions match TRBD1. The CDR3 is 19 amino acids. J was trimmed by 7 bases and V by 5 bases; bases with no gene match: 21. Germline CDR1 reads SEHNR; CDR2 reads FQNEAQ (reference sequence). CDR3 amino acids: CASSNTGQGLAWNKQPQHF. The CDR3 region has the DNA TGTGCCAGCAGCAATACGGGACAGGGCTTAGCGTGGAACAAACAGCCCCAGCATTTT.

This clonotype turned up a few times. V usage is TRBV20-1 and J usage is TRBJ2-7, with D perhaps TRBD2 (7 bases). CDR3 length equals 14 residues. CDR1 and CDR2 (germline): DFQATT, SNEGSKA (reference sequence). V was cut by 3 bases and J by 8 bases, with 20 bases left in between. The DNA of the CDR3 is TGCAGTGCTAGTTTATTTGCGGGGGCAGTCCAGCAGTACTTC. This encodes CSASLFAGAVQQYF.

The rearrangement links TRBV24-1 to TRBJ2-1, with D perhaps matching TRBD1 (6 bases). Germline CDR1 reads KGHDR; CDR2 reads SFDVKD. This CDR3 contains 14 residues. V was cut by 6 bases and J by 8 bases, with 16 bases left in between. CDR3 nucleotides: TGTGCCACCAGTACGAAACCGGACAGTGATGAGCAGTTCTTC. Its translation: CATSTKPDSDEQFF.

Only a few counts were recorded for this clonotype. The chain uses TRBV11-3 and TRBJ2-3; the match to TRBD2 covers 9 bases. This CDR3 comprises 16 residues. Germline lookup yields CDR1 SGHNT and CDR2 YENEEA. V lost 2 bases, J lost 2 bases, and 5 bases stayed unmatched. Here the CDR3 reads CASSLTASGTTDTQYF. In DNA, the CDR3 is TGTGCCAGCAGCTTAACGGCTAGCGGGACCACAGATACGCAGTATTTT.

Many counts were recorded for this clonotype. The V call is TRBV12-3 or TRBV12-4, the J call TRBJ2-2; D is unresolved. This CDR3 comprises 13 residues. The ends were cut back, 5 bases at V and 5 bases at J, with 9 bases in the middle. The CDR3 sequence is CASSPGPTGELFF. The CDR3 nucleotides read TGTGCCAGCAGTCCGGGCCCGACCGGGGAGCTGTTTTTT.

This clonotype was seen more than once but under ten times. The chain recombines TRBV7-8 with TRBJ2-2; D gene uncertain. Germline V lookup: CDR1 SGHVS, CDR2 FQNEAQ. V was shortened by 5 bases and J by 7 bases, with 8 bases between the two germline ends. The CDR3 covers 12 residues. CDR3 loop: CASSPHVGELFF. The CDR3 bases are TGTGCCAGCAGCCCGCATGTCGGGGAGCTGTTTTTT.

The table lists this clonotype with a few counts. The chain couples TRBV28 to TRBJ2-5; a possible D gene is TRBD1 (6 bases). This CDR3 contains 15 residues. V was shortened by 3 bases and J by 5 bases, with 16 bases between the two germline ends. Per germline, CDR1 MDHEN and CDR2 SYDVKM. The CDR3 nucleotides are TGTGCCAGCAGTTTCTCTCTACAGGGATGGGAGACCCAGTACTTC. Its translation is CASSFSLQGWETQYF. Full variable domain (rest looked up from reference TRBV28 and TRBJ2-5): DVKVTQSSRYLVKRTGEKVFLECVQDMDHENMFWYRQDPGLGLRLIYFSYDVKMKEKGDIPEGYSVSREKKERFSLILESASTNQTSMYLCASSFSLQGWETQYFGPGTRLLVL.

The chain recombines TRBV15 with TRBJ1-2; D is unclear. The CDR3 is made up of 16 amino acids. Trimming cost V 1 base and J 7 bases, with 19 bases left between them. The germline gives CDR1 LNHNV, CDR2 YYDKDF (reference sequence). The CDR3 here is CATSRGGVSTQIGYTF. CDR3 DNA: TGTGCCACCAGCAGAGGCGGCGTGTCAACCCAGATTGGCTACACCTTC. Drawing the rest from reference TRBV15 and TRBJ1-2, the complete variable domain is DAMVIQNPRYQVTQFGKPVTLSCSQTLNHNVMYWYQQKSSQAPKLLFHYYDKDFNNEADTPDNFQSRRPNTSFCFLDIRSPGLGDTAMYLCATSRGGVSTQIGYTFGSGTRLTVV.

The table lists this clonotype with many counts. The CDR3 DNA is TGTGCCAGCAGCTCACTAGCGGGGGGGCCCGATGAGCAGTTCTTC. Its protein is CASSSLAGGPDEQFF. This chain connects TRBV7-2 to TRBJ2-1; the match to TRBD2 covers 13 bases. Germline CDR1 and CDR2: SGHTA and FQGNSA. The trim removed 4 bases at V and 8 bases at J, leaving 5 bases unmatched. The CDR3 length is 15 residues. The variable domain in full, with the rest retrieved from reference TRBV7-2 and TRBJ2-1, is GAGVSQSPSNKVTEKGKDVELRCDPISGHTALYWYRQSLGQGLEFLIYFQGNSAPDKSGLPSDRFSAERTGGSVSTLTIQRTQQEDSAVYLCASSSLAGGPDEQFFGPGTRLTVL.